This TCR beta chain derives from a study of blood T cell repertoires in COVID-19. The junction had 8 bases not matched to a gene; V was cut back by 4 bases and J by 5 bases. Germline V gene lookup returns CDR1 SGHNT and CDR2 YYREEE (reference sequence). The CDR3 is 15 residues long. Repertoires were generated with immunoSEQ multiplex PCR, while TCRdb's copy carries only in-frame clones and drops some. The data show about 100,000 clones, approximately 79% seen once. This clonotype originated in a woman older than 75 with active or convalescent COVID-19. The rearrangement uses TRBV5-4 and TRBJ2-5, with 10 bases matching TRBD1. The sequencing input was peripheral blood. In DNA, the CDR3 is TGTGCCAGCAGCCTAGGACAGGGGGTTGTCGAGACCCAGTACTTC. Amino acids: CASSLGQGVVETQYF.